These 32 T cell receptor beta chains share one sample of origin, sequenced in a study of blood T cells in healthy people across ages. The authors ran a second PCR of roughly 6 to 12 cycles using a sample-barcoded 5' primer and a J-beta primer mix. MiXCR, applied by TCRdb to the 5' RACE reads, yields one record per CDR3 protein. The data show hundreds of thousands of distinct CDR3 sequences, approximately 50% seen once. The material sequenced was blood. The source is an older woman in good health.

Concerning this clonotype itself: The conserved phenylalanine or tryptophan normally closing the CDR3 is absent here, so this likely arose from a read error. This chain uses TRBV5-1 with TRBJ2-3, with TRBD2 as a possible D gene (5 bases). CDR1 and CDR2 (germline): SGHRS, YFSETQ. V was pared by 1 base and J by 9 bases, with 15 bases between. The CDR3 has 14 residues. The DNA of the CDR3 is TGCGCCAGCAGCTTGAGGTTGAGGGAGACAACGCAGTATTTA. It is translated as CASSLRLRETTQYL.

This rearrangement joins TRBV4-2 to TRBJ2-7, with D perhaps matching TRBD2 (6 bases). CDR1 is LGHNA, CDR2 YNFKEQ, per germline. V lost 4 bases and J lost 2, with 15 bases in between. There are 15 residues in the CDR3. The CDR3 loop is CASSPGAGIPYEQYF. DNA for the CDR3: TGTGCCAGCAGCCCGGGAGCAGGGATCCCCTACGAGCAGTACTTC.

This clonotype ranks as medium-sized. CDR3 region: CASSPMGTAISGANVLTF. The CDR3 bases are TGTGCCAGCTCACCCATGGGGACGGCGATCTCTGGGGCCAACGTCCTGACTTTC. This rearrangement joins TRBV18 to TRBJ2-6, with D possibly being TRBD1 or TRBD2 (5 bases each). This CDR3 has 18 amino acids. V lost 3 bases, J lost 0 bases, and 15 bases lay in between. Looked up from germline, CDR1 is KGHSH and CDR2 is LQKENI.

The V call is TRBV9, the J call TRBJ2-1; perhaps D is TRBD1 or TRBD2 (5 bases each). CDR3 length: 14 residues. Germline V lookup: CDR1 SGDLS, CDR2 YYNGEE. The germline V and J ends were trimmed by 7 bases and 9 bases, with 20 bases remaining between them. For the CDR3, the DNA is TGTGCCAGCTCCCGCCGGGACCCTGGACTTGAGCAGTTCTTC. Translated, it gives CASSRRDPGLEQFF.

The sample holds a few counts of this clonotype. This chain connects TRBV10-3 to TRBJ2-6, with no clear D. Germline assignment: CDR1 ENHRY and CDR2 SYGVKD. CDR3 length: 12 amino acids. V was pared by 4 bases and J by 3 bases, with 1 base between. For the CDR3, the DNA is TGTGCCATCAGTGTTGGGGCCAACGTCCTGACTTTC. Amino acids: CAISVGANVLTF.

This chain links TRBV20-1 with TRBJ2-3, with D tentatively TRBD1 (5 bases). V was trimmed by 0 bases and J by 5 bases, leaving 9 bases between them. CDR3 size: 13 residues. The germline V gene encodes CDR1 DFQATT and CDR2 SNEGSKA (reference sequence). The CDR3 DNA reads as TGCAGTGCTAGAGATCCCAGGGTAGATACGCAGTATTTT. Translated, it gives CSARDPRVDTQYF.

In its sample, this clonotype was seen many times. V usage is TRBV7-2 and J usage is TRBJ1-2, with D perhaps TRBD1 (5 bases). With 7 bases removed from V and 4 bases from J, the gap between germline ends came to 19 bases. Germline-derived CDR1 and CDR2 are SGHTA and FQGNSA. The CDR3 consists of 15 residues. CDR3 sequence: CASTKAPGESYGYTF. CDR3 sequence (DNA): TGTGCCAGCACCAAAGCCCCGGGGGAGTCCTATGGCTACACCTTC.

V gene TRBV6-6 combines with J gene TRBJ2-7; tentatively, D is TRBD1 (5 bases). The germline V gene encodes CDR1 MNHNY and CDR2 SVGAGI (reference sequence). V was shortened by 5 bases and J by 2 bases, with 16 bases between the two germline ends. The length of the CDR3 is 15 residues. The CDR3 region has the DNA TGTGCCAGCAGTCCGGGCCCCAGGGCTACCTACGAGCAGTACTTC. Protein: CASSPGPRATYEQYF.

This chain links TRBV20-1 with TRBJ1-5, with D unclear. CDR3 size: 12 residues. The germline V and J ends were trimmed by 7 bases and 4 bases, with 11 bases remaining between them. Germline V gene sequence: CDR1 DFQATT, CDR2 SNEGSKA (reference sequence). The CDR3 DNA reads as TGCAGTGATAAGGTCACGAATCAGCCCCAGCATTTT. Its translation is CSDKVTNQPQHF.

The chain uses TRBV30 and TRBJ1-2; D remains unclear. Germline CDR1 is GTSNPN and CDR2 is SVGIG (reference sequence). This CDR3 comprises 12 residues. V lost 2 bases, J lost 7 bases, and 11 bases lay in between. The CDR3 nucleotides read TGTGCCTGGAGTTTAGCCAAGTCTGGCTACACCTTC. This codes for CAWSLAKSGYTF.

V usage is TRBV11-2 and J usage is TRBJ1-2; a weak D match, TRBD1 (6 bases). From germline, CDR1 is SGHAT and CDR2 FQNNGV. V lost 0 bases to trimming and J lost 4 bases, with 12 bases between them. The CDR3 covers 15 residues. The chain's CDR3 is CASSLDSGAGYGYTF. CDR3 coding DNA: TGTGCCAGCAGCTTAGATTCGGGGGCGGGCTATGGCTACACCTTC.

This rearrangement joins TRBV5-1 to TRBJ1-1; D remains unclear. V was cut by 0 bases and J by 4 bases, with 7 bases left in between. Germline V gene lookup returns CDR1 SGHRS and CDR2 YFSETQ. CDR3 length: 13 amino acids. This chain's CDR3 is CASSLDPATEAFF. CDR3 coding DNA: TGCGCCAGCAGCTTGGACCCAGCCACTGAAGCTTTCTTT.

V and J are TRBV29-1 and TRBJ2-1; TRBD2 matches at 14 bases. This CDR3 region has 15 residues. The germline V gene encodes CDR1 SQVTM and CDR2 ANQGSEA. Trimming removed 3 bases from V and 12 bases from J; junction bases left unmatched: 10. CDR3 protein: CSVEGTSGSTDTQFF. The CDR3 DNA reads TGCAGCGTTGAGGGGACTAGCGGGAGTACAGATACGCAGTTCTTC.

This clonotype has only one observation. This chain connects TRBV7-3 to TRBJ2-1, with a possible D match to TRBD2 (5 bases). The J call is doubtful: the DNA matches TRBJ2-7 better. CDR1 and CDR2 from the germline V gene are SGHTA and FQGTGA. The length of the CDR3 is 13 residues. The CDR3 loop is CASSFTRDNEQYF. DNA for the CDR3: TGTGCCAGCAGCTTTACTAGAGACAATGAGCAGTACTTC.

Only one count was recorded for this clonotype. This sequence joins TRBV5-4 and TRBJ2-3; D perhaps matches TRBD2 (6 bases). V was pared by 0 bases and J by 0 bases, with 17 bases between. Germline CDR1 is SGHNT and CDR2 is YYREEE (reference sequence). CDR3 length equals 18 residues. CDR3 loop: CASSLGAGRQRSTDTQYF. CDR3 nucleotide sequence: TGTGCCAGCAGCTTGGGTGCGGGACGGCAGAGAAGCACAGATACGCAGTATTTT.

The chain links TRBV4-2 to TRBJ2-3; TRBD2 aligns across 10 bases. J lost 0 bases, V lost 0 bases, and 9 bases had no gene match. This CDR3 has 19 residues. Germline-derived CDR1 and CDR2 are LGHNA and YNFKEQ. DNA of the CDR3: TGTGCCAGCAGCCAAGAGTTAGGGCTAGCGGGAGCTAGCACAGATACGCAGTATTTT. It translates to CASSQELGLAGASTDTQYF.

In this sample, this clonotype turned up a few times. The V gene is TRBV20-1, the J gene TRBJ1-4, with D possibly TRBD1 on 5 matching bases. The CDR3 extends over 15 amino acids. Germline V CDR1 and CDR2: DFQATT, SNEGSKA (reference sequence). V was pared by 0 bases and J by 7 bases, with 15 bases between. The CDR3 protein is CSARDFRRDGEKLFF. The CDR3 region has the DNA TGCAGTGCTAGAGATTTCAGAAGGGACGGTGAAAAACTGTTTTTT.

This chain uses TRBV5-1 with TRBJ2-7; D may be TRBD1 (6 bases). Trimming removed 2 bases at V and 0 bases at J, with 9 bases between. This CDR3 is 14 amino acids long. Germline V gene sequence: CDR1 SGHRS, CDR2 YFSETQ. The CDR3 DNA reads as TGCGCCAGCAGCTTAGCGGACAGCTCCTACGAGCAGTACTTC. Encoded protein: CASSLADSSYEQYF.

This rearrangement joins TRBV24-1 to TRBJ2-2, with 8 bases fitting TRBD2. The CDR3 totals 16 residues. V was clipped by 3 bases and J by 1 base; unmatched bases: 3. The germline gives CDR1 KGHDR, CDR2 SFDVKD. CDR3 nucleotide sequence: TGTGCCACCAGTGATCCTACTAGCGGGAACACCGGGGAGCTGTTTTTT. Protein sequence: CATSDPTSGNTGELFF.

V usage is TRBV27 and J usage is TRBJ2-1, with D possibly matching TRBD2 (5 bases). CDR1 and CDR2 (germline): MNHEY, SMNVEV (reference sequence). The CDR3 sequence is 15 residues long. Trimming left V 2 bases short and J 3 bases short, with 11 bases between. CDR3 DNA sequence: TGTGCCAGCAGTTTAGGCGGAGGCTTCTACAATGAGCAGTTCTTC. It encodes CASSLGGGFYNEQFF.

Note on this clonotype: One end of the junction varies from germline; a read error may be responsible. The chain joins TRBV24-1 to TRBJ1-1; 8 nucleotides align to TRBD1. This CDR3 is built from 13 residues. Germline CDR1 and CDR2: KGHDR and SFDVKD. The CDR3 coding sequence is TGTGCCGCCAGGGGACAGGTGAACACTGAAGCTTTCTTT. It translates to CAARGQVNTEAFF.

The CDR3 sequence: CSARQASRDSYGYTF. CDR3 coding DNA: TGCAGTGCTAGGCAGGCGAGTCGGGACAGCTATGGCTACACCTTC. The chain employs TRBV20-1 and TRBJ1-2, with 7 nucleotides matching TRBD1. The CDR3 extends over 15 amino acids. Germline trimming cut 3 bases from V and 4 bases from J; bases unmatched to any gene: 11. From germline, CDR1 is DFQATT and CDR2 SNEGSKA (reference sequence).

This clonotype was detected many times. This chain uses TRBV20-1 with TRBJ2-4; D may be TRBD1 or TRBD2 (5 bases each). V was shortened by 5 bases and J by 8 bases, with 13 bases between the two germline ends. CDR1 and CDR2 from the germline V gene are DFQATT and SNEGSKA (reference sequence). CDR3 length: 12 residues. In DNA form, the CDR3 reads TGCAGTGCTGGGACCGTGGGAGACATTCAGTACTTC. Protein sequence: CSAGTVGDIQYF.

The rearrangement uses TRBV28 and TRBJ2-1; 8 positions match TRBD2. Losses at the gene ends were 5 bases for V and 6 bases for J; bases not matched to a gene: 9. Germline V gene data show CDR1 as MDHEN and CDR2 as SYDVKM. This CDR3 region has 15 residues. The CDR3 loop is CASSLTSGGGNEQFF. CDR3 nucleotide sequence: TGTGCCAGCAGTCTCACCAGCGGGGGAGGCAATGAGCAGTTCTTC.

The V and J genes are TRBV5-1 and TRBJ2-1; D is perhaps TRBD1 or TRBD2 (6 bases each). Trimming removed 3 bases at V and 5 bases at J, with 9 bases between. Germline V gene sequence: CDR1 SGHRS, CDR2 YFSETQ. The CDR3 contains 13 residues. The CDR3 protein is CASSWGDNNEQFF. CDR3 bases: TGCGCCAGCAGCTGGGGGGACAACAATGAGCAGTTCTTC.

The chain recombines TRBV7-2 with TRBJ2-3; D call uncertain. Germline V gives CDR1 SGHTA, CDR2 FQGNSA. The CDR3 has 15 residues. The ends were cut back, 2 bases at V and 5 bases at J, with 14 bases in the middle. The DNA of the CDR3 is TGTGCCAGCAGCTTATCTTACGGATCCAGAGATACGCAGTATTTT. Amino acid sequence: CASSLSYGSRDTQYF.

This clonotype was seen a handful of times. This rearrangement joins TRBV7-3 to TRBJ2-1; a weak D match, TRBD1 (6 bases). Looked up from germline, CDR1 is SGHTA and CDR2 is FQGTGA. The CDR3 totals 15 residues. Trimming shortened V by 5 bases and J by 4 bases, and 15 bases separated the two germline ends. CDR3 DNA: TGTGCCAGCAGCCCTACTTTAGGGGGTTACAATGAGCAGTTCTTC. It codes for CASSPTLGGYNEQFF.

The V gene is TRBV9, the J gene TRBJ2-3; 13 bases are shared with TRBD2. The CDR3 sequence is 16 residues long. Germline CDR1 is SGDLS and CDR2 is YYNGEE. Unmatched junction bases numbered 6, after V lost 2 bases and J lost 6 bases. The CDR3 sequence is CASSVGTSGVQDTQYF. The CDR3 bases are TGTGCCAGCAGCGTGGGGACTAGCGGGGTTCAGGATACGCAGTATTTT.

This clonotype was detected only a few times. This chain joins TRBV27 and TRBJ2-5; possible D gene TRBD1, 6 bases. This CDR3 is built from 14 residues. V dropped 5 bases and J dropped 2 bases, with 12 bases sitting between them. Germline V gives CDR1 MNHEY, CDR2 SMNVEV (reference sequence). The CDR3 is CASSLSDRQETQYF. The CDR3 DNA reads TGTGCCAGCAGTCTCTCCGACAGGCAAGAGACCCAGTACTTC.

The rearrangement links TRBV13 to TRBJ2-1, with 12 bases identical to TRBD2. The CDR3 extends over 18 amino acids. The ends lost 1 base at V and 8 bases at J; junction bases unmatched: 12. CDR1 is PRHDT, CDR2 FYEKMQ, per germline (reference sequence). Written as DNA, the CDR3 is TGTGCCAGCAGCTTAGAGCGGACTAGCGGGATCCGGCGACATGAGCAGTTCTTC. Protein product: CASSLERTSGIRRHEQFF.

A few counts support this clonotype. CDR3 coding DNA: TGTGCCAGCAGCACCACTAGCGGGAGCGCCTACGAGCAGTACTTC. It specifies CASSTTSGSAYEQYF. The chain combines TRBV11-1 with TRBJ2-7, with 11 bases that match TRBD2. V was clipped by 5 bases and J by 2 bases; unmatched bases: 5. The CDR3 length is 15 residues. Germline V CDR1 and CDR2: SGHAT, FQDESV (reference sequence).

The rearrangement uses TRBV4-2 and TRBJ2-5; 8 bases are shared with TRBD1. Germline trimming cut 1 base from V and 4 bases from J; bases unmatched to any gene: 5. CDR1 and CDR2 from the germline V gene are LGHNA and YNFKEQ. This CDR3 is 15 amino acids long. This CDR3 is CASSQGRTGTETQYF. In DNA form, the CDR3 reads TGTGCCAGCAGCCAAGGAAGGACAGGGACAGAGACCCAGTACTTC.